This TCR beta chain was captured by sequencing in a study of blood T cell repertoires in COVID-19. Study as a whole: T cells, B-cell-depleted T cells, or PBMCs supplied cDNA or gDNA.

Libraries were prepared by immunoSEQ multiplex PCR; TCRdb keeps only in-frame clonotypes and omits some of them. The table shows about 160,000 clones, with about 90% occurring only once. The J segment lost 6 bases and the V segment lost 2 bases, leaving 7 bases of the junction unmatched. The CDR3 runs to 15 residues. Looked up from germline, CDR1 is SEHNR and CDR2 is FQNEAQ (reference sequence). This clone was counted once. Specimen: peripheral blood. This receptor was obtained from a man between 60 and 75 years old with acute or convalescent COVID-19. V gene TRBV7-9 combines with J gene TRBJ2-3, with TRBD2 matching over 8 bases. The CDR3 here is CASSLLDGGADTQYF. CDR3 DNA sequence: TGTGCCAGCAGCTTATTGGACGGGGGGGCGGATACGCAGTATTTT.